This T cell receptor (beta chain) was captured by sequencing in a study of blood T cell repertoires in COVID-19 (dated by TCRdb to 2018 to 2020). In terms of the full investigation: Collaborator samples came from the United States, Italy and Spain and covered acute and convalescent phases of COVID-19. Sample metadata almost always included a de-identified subject ID, COVID-19 status, age in years and sex. Where HLA class I and class II types were available, the types were taken from metadata supplied by the sample provider, not from assay-based typing. Subjects who had been exposed to COVID-19, were actively infected with it, or had recovered from it provided the deeply sampled blood TCRbeta repertoires that made up the dataset. The prospective study material was composed of cDNA or gDNA derived from T cells, B-cell-depleted T cells, or PBMCs. Samples came from the ongoing ImmuneRACE study (first 160 participants) plus 1,254 subjects from 6 global collaborators. The repertoires were released in a freely available public database meant as a resource for research on the immune response to SARS-CoV-2. The research as a whole found: Clinical and demographic metadata were provided uncurated, with the amount varying by source and participant.

The immunoSEQ Assay, a bias-controlled multiplex PCR, was used to amplify TCRbeta CDR3 regions from genomic DNA. For the original study's pipeline: Nucleated cell counts per sample were estimated from amplification of reference gene primers within the assay. To quantify the absolute abundance of each unique TCRbeta CDR3 rearrangement, sequence reads were collapsed and filtered. For each sample, productive Simpson clonality was calculated by taking the square root of Simpson's diversity index across productive rearrangements. TCRdb obtained this table from immuneACCESS and retained in-frame rearrangements with V and J assigned. These tables miss some clones; where compared with another copy, unresolved V genes account for less than half of the shortfall, and the remainder is unexplained. V, J and clone size were drawn from that table, and D and trimming were deduced from the DNA. Present in this sample are around 20,000 clones, 80% to 95% of which were seen just once. The ten largest clones add up to around 7% of the sample.

Concerning this clone: This receptor's antigen is unknown. The input lacks base qualities; no much larger clone sits a single base away.

Its CDR3 holds 16 amino acids, cysteine through phenylalanine. Kept here is only the CDR3 DNA, which spans 48 bases and is read in frame from base 1. Looking up the germline V gene (reference sequence) yields CDR1 LNHNV and CDR2 YYDKDF. Trimmed from V: 3 bases; trimmed from J: 6 bases; junction bases lacking a gene match: 12. Whole blood was collected in K2EDTA tubes by collaborating institutions according to the institutions' own protocols. For TCRbeta analysis, collaborator samples were shipped as frozen whole blood, as isolated PBMCs, or as DNA extracted from either sample type. The receptor comes from a man aged 65 to 85 with active COVID-19. The rearranged chain carries TRBV15 and TRBJ1-2; 8 bases in between match TRBD1. The sequenced sample was peripheral blood. The CDR3 region has the sequence CATSRERTGMMDGYTF. Read as DNA, the sequence is TGTGCCACCAGCAGGGAAAGGACAGGGATGATGGATGGCTACACCTTC.